These 19 T cell receptor beta chains share one sample of origin, sequenced in a study of chemoradiotherapy in HPV16-positive cancers. Here immunoSEQ multiplex PCR was the method, and the copy in TCRdb shows in-frame clones only, minus some. The sample contains thousands of clones, about 86% of which appear only once. The specimen comprised tumor tissue, sampled from a patient who underwent chemoradiotherapy. These receptors were taken from a human donor with HPV-associated anogenital cancer.

The V gene is TRBV5-4, the J gene TRBJ2-3, with 8 positions matching TRBD2. Per germline, CDR1 SGHNT and CDR2 YYREEE (reference sequence). There are 13 residues in the CDR3. V dropped 2 bases and J dropped 4; count of bases not matched to a gene: 0. The DNA for the CDR3 is TGTGCCAGCAGCTTCGGGGGGGCAGATACGCAGTATTTT. As protein: CASSFGGADTQYF.

A single count supports this clone. The chain couples TRBV19 to TRBJ2-1, with TRBD2 identical over 14 bases. V lost 4 bases, J lost 8 bases, and 7 bases stayed unmatched. Germline assignment: CDR1 LNHDA and CDR2 SQIVND (reference sequence). This CDR3 has 16 amino acids. DNA of the CDR3: TGTGCCAGTAGTAAAGGGACTAGCGGGAGTGGGTATGAGCAGTTCTTC. Its translation: CASSKGTSGSGYEQFF.

V gene TRBV6-1 combines with J gene TRBJ2-1; D may correspond to TRBD1 or TRBD2 (5 bases each). With 1 base removed from V and 12 bases from J, the gap between germline ends came to 16 bases. Germline V gives CDR1 MNHNS, CDR2 SASEGT. CDR3 size: 14 residues. The CDR3 coding sequence is TGTGCCAGCAGTGAAGGAGGGGATCTGGGATCGCAGTTCTTC. It translates to CASSEGGDLGSQFF.

This clone has more than one count but fewer than ten. The chain is built from TRBV19 and TRBJ1-4, with D hard to call. The germline gives CDR1 LNHDA, CDR2 SQIVND (reference sequence). The germline V and J ends were trimmed by 5 bases and 8 bases, with 18 bases remaining between them. CDR3 length: 15 residues. Here the CDR3 reads CASSPFRSLGEKLFF. In nucleotides, the CDR3 is TGTGCCAGTAGTCCCTTTCGGTCCCTGGGGGAAAAACTGTTTTTT.

This rearrangement joins TRBV5-5 to TRBJ2-7; D not certain. This CDR3 has 13 residues. From germline, CDR1 is SGHKS and CDR2 YYEKEE (reference sequence). V dropped 0 bases and J dropped 1 base, with 5 bases sitting between them. The CDR3 region is CASSLGQSYEQYF. DNA for the CDR3: TGTGCCAGCAGCTTGGGGCAGTCCTACGAGCAGTACTTC.

The V gene is TRBV9, the J gene TRBJ2-7, with D uncertain. The V end lost 1 base, the J end lost 7 bases, and 21 bases lay between the germline ends. Per germline, CDR1 SGDLS and CDR2 YYNGEE. The CDR3 runs to 16 residues. The CDR3 spells CASSVRGSSRSQEQYF. CDR3 DNA sequence: TGTGCCAGCAGCGTACGTGGCTCCTCAAGATCACAGGAGCAGTACTTC. Based on the CDR3 plus reference TRBV9 and TRBJ2-7, the full variable domain is DSGVTQTPKHLITATGQRVTLRCSPRSGDLSVYWYQQSLDQGLQFLIQYYNGEERAKGNILERFSAQQFPDLHSELNLSSLELGDSALYFCASSVRGSSRSQEQYFGPGTRLTVT.

The chain is built from TRBV5-6 and TRBJ2-5; the match to TRBD1 covers 8 bases. J was trimmed by 5 bases and V by 0 bases; bases with no gene match: 15. Per germline, CDR1 SGHDT and CDR2 YYEEEE. CDR3 length: 18 amino acids. The CDR3 here is CASSLVRGTGKRSETQYF. CDR3 DNA sequence: TGTGCCAGCAGCTTGGTTCGCGGGACAGGAAAAAGGTCTGAGACCCAGTACTTC.

The chain carries TRBV9 and TRBJ1-2, with a possible D match to TRBD1 (5 bases). V lost 3 bases, J lost 1 base, and 10 bases lay in between. Germline V gene lookup returns CDR1 SGDLS and CDR2 YYNGEE. This CDR3 contains 14 residues. CDR3 sequence reads: CASSAWGSNYGYTF. The CDR3 bases are TGTGCCAGCAGCGCTTGGGGCAGTAACTATGGCTACACCTTC.

The genes are TRBV27 and TRBJ2-2; no clear D gene. V dropped 2 bases and J dropped 6 bases, with 10 bases sitting between them. This CDR3 contains 14 residues. CDR1 is MNHEY and CDR2 is SMNVEV in the germline V gene (reference sequence). CDR3: CASSLEQIAGELFF. CDR3 DNA sequence: TGTGCCAGCAGTTTAGAGCAGATCGCCGGGGAGCTGTTTTTT.

Comment on this clone: Other DNA sequences within the sample encode an identical CDR3. The genes are TRBV7-2 and TRBJ2-7; 13 nucleotides line up with TRBD2. The V gene end was trimmed by 5 bases and the J gene end by 2 bases; junction bases not matched to a gene: 3. The germline V gene encodes CDR1 SGHTA and CDR2 FQGNSA. The CDR3 contains 15 residues. The CDR3 region is CASSPTSGRAYEQYF. In nucleotides, the CDR3 is TGTGCCAGCAGCCCAACTAGCGGGAGGGCCTACGAGCAGTACTTC.

This clone was seen more than once but under ten times. The chain recombines TRBV5-1 with TRBJ2-7, with 15 positions matching TRBD2. Germline V CDR1 and CDR2: SGHRS, YFSETQ. Trimming cost V 2 bases and J 2 bases; bases outside gene matches: 2. The CDR3 totals 16 residues. CDR3 sequence: CASSFWTSGGAYEQYF. The CDR3 DNA reads as TGCGCCAGCAGCTTCTGGACTAGCGGGGGGGCCTACGAGCAGTACTTC.

The rearrangement uses TRBV6-1 and TRBJ1-6; D might be TRBD1 (6 bases). The V gene lost 3 bases and the J gene lost 7 bases, with 10 bases spanning the gap. Germline V CDR1 and CDR2: MNHNS, SASEGT. CDR3 size: 14 residues. The CDR3 spells CASSDNRENSPLHF. CDR3 in DNA: TGTGCCAGCAGTGACAACAGGGAGAATTCACCCCTCCACTTT.

The genes are TRBV7-2 and TRBJ2-7; D unresolved. The CDR3 has 15 residues. CDR1 and CDR2 (germline): SGHTA, FQGNSA. Trimming left V 7 bases short and J 1 base short, with 17 bases between. Here the CDR3 DNA reads TGTGCCAGCACCCTTCCGGGTCTGATATCCTACGAGCAGTACTTC. Translated, it gives CASTLPGLISYEQYF.

This sequence joins TRBV15 and TRBJ2-3; D may be TRBD2 (6 bases). The ends were cut back, 3 bases at V and 2 bases at J, with 15 bases in the middle. CDR3 length equals 16 residues. Germline V gene sequence: CDR1 LNHNV, CDR2 YYDKDF (reference sequence). The CDR3 DNA reads TGTGCCACCAGCAGGGCGGCACTAGCACTCACAGATACGCAGTATTTT. It translates to CATSRAALALTDTQYF.

This chain connects TRBV19 to TRBJ2-5; 12 nucleotides align to TRBD2. V gave up 5 bases and J gave up 5 bases; unmatched junction bases: 12. The CDR3 has 17 residues. Germline-derived CDR1 and CDR2 are LNHDA and SQIVND (reference sequence). CDR3 protein: CASSLRLAGAVGETQYF. The CDR3 nucleotides read TGTGCCAGTAGTCTCCGACTAGCGGGGGCTGTAGGTGAGACCCAGTACTTC.

Here the CDR3 DNA reads TGTGCCAGTAGTACGGGAGGGGGCGAGGAGACCCAGTACTTC. Translation: CASSTGGGEETQYF. The chain combines TRBV19 with TRBJ2-5, with a possible D match to TRBD2 (8 bases). The germline gives CDR1 LNHDA, CDR2 SQIVND (reference sequence). The CDR3 totals 14 residues. Trimming removed 4 bases at V and 5 bases at J, with 14 bases between.

The CDR3 protein is CASSLAAGELFF. Here the CDR3 DNA reads TGTGCCAGCAGCTTGGCGGCCGGGGAGCTGTTTTTT. This chain connects TRBV7-3 to TRBJ2-2; D gene unclear. The CDR3 is 12 amino acids. Germline loops: CDR1 SGHTA, CDR2 FQGTGA. With 3 bases removed from V and 6 bases from J, the gap between germline ends came to 5 bases.

This clone was recorded only once. The chain uses TRBV5-5 and TRBJ1-5; tentative D call: TRBD1 (5 bases). The germline V gene encodes CDR1 SGHKS and CDR2 YYEKEE (reference sequence). Trimming pared 0 bases from V and 4 bases from J, leaving 17 bases between. There are 17 residues in the CDR3. The DNA of the CDR3 is TGTGCCAGCAGCTTGGCCTGGGGCGATCCAGCTAATCAGCCCCAGCATTTT. Protein sequence: CASSLAWGDPANQPQHF.

The V gene is TRBV5-1, the J gene TRBJ1-6, with D perhaps matching TRBD1 (5 bases). Germline V gene data show CDR1 as SGHRS and CDR2 as YFSETQ. The CDR3 is made up of 13 amino acids. With 0 bases removed from V and 9 bases from J, the gap between germline ends came to 7 bases. The CDR3 reads CASSLGGGSPLHF. The DNA for the CDR3 is TGCGCCAGCAGCTTGGGTGGGGGTTCACCCCTCCACTTT.